This T cell receptor beta chain was profiled in a study of radiotherapy plus CTLA-4 blockade in lung cancer. The CDR3 extends over 13 amino acids. Trimming took off 5 bases at V and 4 bases at J, with 9 bases between the two ends. From germline, CDR1 is SGHTA and CDR2 FQGTGA. Enrolled patients, whose metastatic non-small-cell lung cancer was chemo-refractory, received focal radiation plus CTLA-4 blockade with ipilimumab. TCRdb's copy holds only in-frame clones and misses some; the assay was immunoSEQ multiplex PCR. The sample contains about 13,000 clones, about 89% of which appear only once. The V call is TRBV7-3, the J call TRBJ1-3, with a possible D match to TRBD1 (6 bases). The TCR was taken from a human donor with non-small cell lung cancer that progressed on radiotherapy plus ipilimumab. Some clones in this sample may be carry-over from other donors' samples. This sample comprised peripheral blood, obtained from a patient treated with radiotherapy plus ipilimumab. The CDR3 here is CASSQGLGNTIYF. The CDR3 coding sequence is TGTGCCAGCAGCCAGGGGTTAGGAAACACCATATATTTT.